The next 5 T cell receptor beta chains were all read from a single sample in a study of cytomegalovirus exposure and HLA in healthy donors. The PCR employed 60 Vbeta primers together with 13 Jbeta primers. The repertoire was sequenced with immunoSEQ multiplex PCR; TCRdb's copy has only in-frame clones and lacks some. The table lists about 140,000 clones, roughly 81% of them singletons, with under 2% in the top ten. The specimen was PBMCs. These receptor sequences come from a female donor in good health and CMV-seronegative.

For this clone: At one of its ends the junction is not consistent with the germline gene, which may arise from a read error. This rearrangement joins TRBV11-3 to TRBJ2-7; 7 bases fit TRBD2. This CDR3 spans 13 amino acids. Germline CDR1 and CDR2: SGHNT and YENEEA. CDR3 loop: CASSIDTSAEQYF. As DNA, the CDR3 is TGTGCCAGCAGCATAGACACTAGCGCCGAGCAGTACTTC.

The chain has TRBV28 and TRBJ1-3; the D gene is possibly TRBD1 (5 bases). Germline lookup yields CDR1 MDHEN and CDR2 SYDVKM. Trimming shortened V by 4 bases and J by 1 base, and 20 bases separated the two germline ends. The CDR3 has 18 residues. The CDR3 bases are TGTGCCAGCAGTTCCTTCGCCCGCTCCAGGGTGTCTGGAAACACCATATATTTT. Translation gives CASSSFARSRVSGNTIYF.

The chain employs TRBV5-5 and TRBJ1-5; D gene ambiguous. The CDR3 totals 17 residues. V lost 2 bases, J lost 4 bases, and 19 bases lay in between. Germline CDR1 reads SGHKS; CDR2 reads YYEKEE (reference sequence). The CDR3 is CASSFISPKSLNQPQHF. The CDR3 DNA follows: TGTGCCAGCAGCTTTATATCACCGAAGAGCCTAAATCAGCCCCAGCATTTT.

This chain uses TRBV6-1 with TRBJ2-1; D might be TRBD1 (5 bases). This CDR3 contains 15 residues. Trimming removed 7 bases at V and 1 base at J, with 14 bases between. Germline V gene data show CDR1 as MNHNS and CDR2 as SASEGT. CDR3 nucleotides: TGTGCCAGCACCAGGGTAAAGGGGTCCTACAATGAGCAGTTCTTC. This codes for CASTRVKGSYNEQFF.

V gene TRBV7-2 combines with J gene TRBJ2-1, with 9 bases identical to TRBD1. The CDR3 is made up of 17 amino acids. Germline V gives CDR1 SGHTA, CDR2 FQGNSA. After removal of 0 bases from V and 5 bases from J, the junction contained 8 bases not matched to a gene. The CDR3 is CASSLAWGQGWNNEQFF. The CDR3 nucleotides are TGTGCCAGCAGCTTAGCGTGGGGACAGGGATGGAACAATGAGCAGTTCTTC. Complete variable domain (other parts from reference TRBV7-2 and TRBJ2-1): GAGVSQSPSNKVTEKGKDVELRCDPISGHTALYWYRQSLGQGLEFLIYFQGNSAPDKSGLPSDRFSAERTGGSVSTLTIQRTQQEDSAVYLCASSLAWGQGWNNEQFFGPGTRLTVL.